This T cell receptor (beta chain) derives from a study of cytomegalovirus exposure and HLA in healthy donors (dated by TCRdb to 2017 to 2019). Concerning the study at large: According to a later analysis, the 120 or so validation repertoires were produced on the same platform as the 600 to 850 repertoires of the first cohort. The study aimed to test whether cataloging public T cell receptors could reveal signatures of past pathogen exposure. A separate validation cohort of 90 to 150 different subjects was used in addition to the approximately 670-subject first cohort. To predict cytomegalovirus infection status, the study brought together high-throughput TCR immunosequencing, statistical association of individual TCRs with disease status, and machine learning.

Points the paper makes about the study in general: In vitro tests confirmed that a few of the cytomegalovirus-associated TCR beta chains recognize cytomegalovirus antigens. In both the original and validation cohorts, the classifier was reported to diagnose cytomegalovirus status with high specificity and sensitivity. Most TCR sequences were observed very rarely across donors, whereas some public TCRs were present in many individuals. The authors suggested that the approach could potentially be extended to other disease states and immunological phenotypes. Subsequent analysis determined that TCRs grouped into clusters in the first cohort also showed a tendency toward co-occurrence across the approximately 110 validation repertoires, and about 93% of cluster scores exceeded 0. All 120 or so repertoires were used to score co-occurrence in the validation cohort in a later analysis, because that analysis had no HLA typing for the cohort. The study gave a list of under 200 TCR beta chains associated with cytomegalovirus.

Separate from the approximately 670-subject first cohort, the validation cohort of over 90 subjects was the group to which the donors belonged. As regards this clone: The specificity of this receptor is unknown. The record has no base qualities; no much larger clone is one base away.

The library was prepared using the immunoSEQ multiplex PCR assay. In the source study's methods: To diagnose cytomegalovirus status from the catalog of TCR beta chain sequences, a statistical classification framework was built. The table was pulled from immuneACCESS by TCRdb, which kept in-frame rearrangements only. Such tables lose some clones; where checked, under half of the loss comes from unresolved V genes, and the rest has no known cause. The DNA was the basis for D and trimming; V, J and clone size are from that table. The sample table lists roughly 220,000 clones, roughly 83% of them with a count of one. The ten top clones hold over 13% of the sample. The germline V gene gives CDR1 as SGHTA and CDR2 as FQGNSA. Trimming removed 6 bases from V and 4 bases from J; the gene matches leave 4 bases unexplained. The CDR3, cysteine through phenylalanine, is 15 amino acids long. Left in the record is the CDR3 DNA by itself, 45 bases read in frame from the first base.

What was sequenced was PBMCs. The chain links TRBV7-2 with TRBJ2-1; 12 bases in the middle match TRBD2. The TCR sequence derives from a woman between 25 and 40 years old in good health and CMV-seropositive. The sequenced DNA: TGTGCCAGCAGGTATACTAGCGGGAGGTACAATGAGCAGTTCTTC. The translation is CASRYTSGRYNEQFF.